Listed here are 11 T cell receptor beta chains from one sample, sequenced in a study of siplizumab effects on memory and regulatory T cells. Generated by immunoSEQ multiplex PCR, the TCRdb table keeps only in-frame clones and is missing some. In the table there are about 87,000 clones, 70% to 90% of which are singletons. The sequenced sample consisted of CD4+ T cells sorted from blood. The receptors come from a human donor in good health.

This chain links TRBV5-1 with TRBJ2-3, with 8 bases matching TRBD2. Germline CDR1 and CDR2: SGHRS and YFSETQ. This CDR3 has 14 amino acids. J lost 0 bases, V lost 5 bases, and 2 bases had no gene match. The chain's CDR3 is CASRASGSTDTQYF. The CDR3 coding sequence is TGCGCCAGCAGGGCTAGCGGGAGCACAGATACGCAGTATTTT.

The rearrangement links TRBV5-8 to TRBJ1-2, with 7 bases that match TRBD1. V lost 4 bases, J lost 2 bases, and 2 bases stayed unmatched. The CDR3 is 13 amino acids. Germline V gene lookup returns CDR1 SGHTS and CDR2 YDEGEE. The CDR3 loop reads CASSTGQNYGYTF. CDR3 coding DNA: TGTGCCAGCAGCACGGGACAGAACTATGGCTACACCTTC. Combining the CDR3 with reference TRBV5-8 and TRBJ1-2 gives the whole variable domain EAGVTQSPTHLIKTRGQQATLRCSPISGHTSVYWYQQALGLGLQFLLWYDEGEERNRGNFPPRFSGRQFPNYSSELNVNALELEDSALYLCASSTGQNYGYTFGSGTRLTVV.

The chain recombines TRBV18 with TRBJ2-7; 7 bases agree with TRBD2. The CDR3 is made up of 13 amino acids. Germline values: CDR1 KGHSH, CDR2 LQKENI. The V and J ends lost 3 bases and 6 bases, in that order; junction bases with no gene match: 5. CDR3 region: CASSPDGLGEQYF. In nucleotides, the CDR3 is TGTGCCAGCTCACCCGATGGACTAGGCGAGCAGTACTTC. Full variable domain (outside the CDR3, taken from reference TRBV18 and TRBJ2-7): NAGVMQNPRHLVRRRGQEARLRCSPMKGHSHVYWYRQLPEEGLKFMVYLQKENIIDESGMPKERFSAEFPKEGPSILRIQQVVRGDSAAYFCASSPDGLGEQYFGPGTRLTVT.

This chain joins TRBV5-5 and TRBJ1-5; D may be TRBD1 (5 bases). CDR1 is SGHKS, CDR2 YYEKEE, per germline (reference sequence). The CDR3 extends over 14 amino acids. V lost 3 bases and J 7 bases, leaving 14 bases between the germline ends. Here the CDR3 DNA reads TGTGCCAGCAGCTCACGCGGGGGGAGACAGCCCCAGCATTTT. Residues: CASSSRGGRQPQHF.

This chain joins TRBV28 and TRBJ1-2; 7 bases fit TRBD1. V shed 2 bases and J 4 bases; nucleotides not matched to a gene: 4. CDR3 size: 14 residues. Germline V gene data show CDR1 as MDHEN and CDR2 as SYDVKM. The CDR3 spells CASSLERDSYGYTF. The CDR3 nucleotides are TGTGCCAGCAGTTTAGAGCGGGACAGCTATGGCTACACCTTC.

This clone was observed once. The chain combines TRBV19 with TRBJ1-5; TRBD1 is a possible D gene (5 bases). The CDR3 covers 14 residues. Germline CDR1 and CDR2: LNHDA and SQIVND (reference sequence). V dropped 5 bases and J dropped 1 base, with 9 bases sitting between them. The CDR3 DNA follows: TGTGCCAGTAGTCAGCGGGGGAGCAATCAGCCCCAGCATTTT. Translated: CASSQRGSNQPQHF.

The chain joins TRBV7-2 to TRBJ2-7, with a weak D call TRBD1 (5 bases). The CDR3 runs 13 residues. The germline CDR1 and CDR2 sequences are SGHTA and FQGNSA. Trimming removed 5 bases from V and 0 bases from J, with 8 bases in between. CDR3 coding DNA: TGTGCCAGCAGCACGACAGTCTCCTACGAGCAGTACTTC. Encoded protein: CASSTTVSYEQYF.

The sample holds one count of this clone. The rearrangement links TRBV19 to TRBJ1-1; D is unclear. The CDR3 contains 18 residues. The germline gives CDR1 LNHDA, CDR2 SQIVND (reference sequence). The V end lost 8 bases, the J end lost 4 bases, and 29 bases lay between the germline ends. This CDR3 reads CASQGYAGFLLQSTEAFF. In nucleotides, the CDR3 is TGTGCCAGTCAAGGTTATGCGGGATTCCTATTACAATCCACTGAAGCTTTCTTT.

The V and J genes are TRBV5-1 and TRBJ1-4; no clear D gene. This CDR3 contains 13 residues. Germline V gene lookup returns CDR1 SGHRS and CDR2 YFSETQ. Trimming removed 0 bases at V and 3 bases at J, with 3 bases between. The CDR3 loop is CASSLVPNEKLFF. The CDR3 nucleotides read TGCGCCAGCAGCTTGGTGCCTAATGAAAAACTGTTTTTT.

This rearrangement joins TRBV2 to TRBJ2-5; no definite D call. V lost 7 bases to trimming and J lost 5 bases, with 17 bases between them. Germline CDR1 is SNHLY and CDR2 is FYNNEI. This CDR3 is 14 amino acids long. The CDR3, as DNA: TGTGCCAGCAAGACGGAGTTAGGAGCCGAGACCCAGTACTTC. Its translation is CASKTELGAETQYF. The whole variable domain, remainder taken from reference TRBV2 and TRBJ2-5, is EPEVTQTPSHQVTQMGQEVILRCVPISNHLYFYWYRQILGQKVEFLVSFYNNEISEKSEIFDDQFSVERPDGSNFTLKIRSTKLEDSAMYFCASKTELGAETQYFGPGTRLLVL.

This chain links TRBV2 with TRBJ2-7; D gene uncertain. V was shortened by 0 bases and J by 9 bases, with 9 bases between the two germline ends. Looked up from germline, CDR1 is SNHLY and CDR2 is FYNNEI. The CDR3 has 12 residues. In DNA, the CDR3 is TGTGCCAGCAGTGAAGCGATCTATTTGCAGTACTTC. This sequence encodes CASSEAIYLQYF.